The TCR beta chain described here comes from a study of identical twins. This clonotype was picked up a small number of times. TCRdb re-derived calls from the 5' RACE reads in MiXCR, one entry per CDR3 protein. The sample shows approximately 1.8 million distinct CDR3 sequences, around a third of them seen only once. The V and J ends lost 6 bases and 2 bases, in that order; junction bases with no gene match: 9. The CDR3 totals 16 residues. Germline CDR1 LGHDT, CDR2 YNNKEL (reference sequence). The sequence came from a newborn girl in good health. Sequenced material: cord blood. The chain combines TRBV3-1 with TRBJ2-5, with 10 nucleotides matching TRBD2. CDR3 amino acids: CASRRNTAGGQETQYF. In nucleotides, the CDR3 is TGTGCCAGCAGGCGTAATACAGCGGGGGGGCAAGAGACCCAGTACTTC.